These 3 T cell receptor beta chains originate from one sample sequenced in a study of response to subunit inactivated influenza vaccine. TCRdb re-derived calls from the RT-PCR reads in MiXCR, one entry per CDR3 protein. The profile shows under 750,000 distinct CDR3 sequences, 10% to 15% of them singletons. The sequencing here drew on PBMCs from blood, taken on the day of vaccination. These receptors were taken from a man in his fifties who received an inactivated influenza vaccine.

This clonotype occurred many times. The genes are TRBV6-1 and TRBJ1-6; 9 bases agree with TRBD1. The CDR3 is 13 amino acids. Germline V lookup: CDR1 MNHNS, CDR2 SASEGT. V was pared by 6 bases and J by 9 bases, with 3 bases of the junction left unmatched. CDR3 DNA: TGTGCCAGCAGCTGGGGACAGGGTTCACCCCTCCACTTT. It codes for CASSWGQGSPLHF.

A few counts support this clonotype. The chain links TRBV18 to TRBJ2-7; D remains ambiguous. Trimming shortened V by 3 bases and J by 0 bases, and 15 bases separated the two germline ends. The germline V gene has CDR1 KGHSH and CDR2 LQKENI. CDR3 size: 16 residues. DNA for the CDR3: TGTGCCAGCTCACCCCCCCTGCGAACCCTCTCCTACGAGCAGTACTTC. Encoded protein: CASSPPLRTLSYEQYF.

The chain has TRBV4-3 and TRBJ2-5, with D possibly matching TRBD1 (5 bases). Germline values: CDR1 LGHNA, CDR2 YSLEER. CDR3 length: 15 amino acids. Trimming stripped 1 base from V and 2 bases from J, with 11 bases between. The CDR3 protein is CASSQVARQQETQYF. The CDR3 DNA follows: TGCGCCAGCAGCCAAGTTGCCAGACAGCAAGAGACCCAGTACTTC.